This TCR beta chain comes out of a study of sequential checkpoint blockade in melanoma. The overall study: Randomization was 1:1 between first-line nivolumab→ipilimumab and ipilimumab→nivolumab. Findings and limits, study-wide: T-cell fraction and clonality followed PD-L1 and CD8+ counts, not mutational load. About 30 times likelier clinical benefit followed increased tumor T-cell fraction and clonality. In arm A, pretreatment tumor clonality was associated with response.

Only in-frame clones appear in the TCRdb table, and some are missing; sequencing was by immunoSEQ multiplex PCR. Among about 20,000 clones listed, 73% were seen once. This CDR3 comprises 14 residues. CDR1 and CDR2 from the germline V gene are MDHEN and SYDVKM. V dropped 5 bases and J dropped 7; count of bases not matched to a gene: 7. As to treatment: randomized to nivolumab then ipilimumab (arm A) or the reverse (arm B). There are a few counts of this clone. Its antigen is not known. V is TRBV28 and J is TRBJ2-1; 8 positions match TRBD1. The starting material was tumor tissue (inferred from file names), obtained from a patient given nivolumab and ipilimumab in sequence. This TCR was recovered from a human donor with melanoma. CDR3 region: CASSTGGWRNEQFF. The DNA for the CDR3 is TGTGCCAGCAGTACAGGGGGATGGAGGAATGAGCAGTTCTTC.